One T cell receptor beta chain is described in this entry. The data were taken from a study of early T cells in non-severe SARS-CoV-2 infection. Each CDR3 protein gets one entry after TCRdb re-called the 5' RACE reads with MiXCR. The profile shows 50,000 or so distinct CDR3 sequences, roughly 13% of them singletons. This CDR3 comprises 13 residues. The V gene end was trimmed by 3 bases and the J gene end by 4 bases; junction bases not matched to a gene: 1. Germline V lookup: CDR1 SGDLS, CDR2 YYNGEE. The TCR comes from an adult who was a healthcare worker with PCR-confirmed SARS-CoV-2 infection or an uninfected control (not recorded which). What was sequenced was whole blood. The chain joins TRBV9 to TRBJ2-7, with 10 bases lining up with TRBD2. This CDR3 reads CASSAGLAYEQYF. As DNA, the CDR3 is TGTGCCAGCAGCGCGGGACTAGCGTACGAGCAGTACTTC. The full variable domain, rest sourced from reference TRBV9 and TRBJ2-7, is DSGVTQTPKHLITATGQRVTLRCSPRSGDLSVYWYQQSLDQGLQFLIQYYNGEERAKGNILERFSAQQFPDLHSELNLSSLELGDSALYFCASSAGLAYEQYFGPGTRLTVT.